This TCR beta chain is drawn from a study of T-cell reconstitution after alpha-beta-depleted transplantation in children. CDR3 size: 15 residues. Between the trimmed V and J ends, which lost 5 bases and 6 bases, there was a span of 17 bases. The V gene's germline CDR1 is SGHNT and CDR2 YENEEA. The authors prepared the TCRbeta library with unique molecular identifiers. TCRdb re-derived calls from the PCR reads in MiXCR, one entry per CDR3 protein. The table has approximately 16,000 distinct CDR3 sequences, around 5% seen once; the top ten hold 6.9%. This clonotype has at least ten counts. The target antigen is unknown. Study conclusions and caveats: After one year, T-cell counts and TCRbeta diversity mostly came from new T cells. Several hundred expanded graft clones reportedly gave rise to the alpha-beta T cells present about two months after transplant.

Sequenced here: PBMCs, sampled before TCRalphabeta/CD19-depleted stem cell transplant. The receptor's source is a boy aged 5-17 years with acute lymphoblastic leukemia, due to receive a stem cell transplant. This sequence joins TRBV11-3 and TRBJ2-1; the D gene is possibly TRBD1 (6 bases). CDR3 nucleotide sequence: TGTGCCAGCAGCGGGGGCAGGGGAGTGGGCAATGAGCAGTTCTTC. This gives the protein CASSGGRGVGNEQFF.